This T cell receptor (beta chain) was captured in a study of blood T cell repertoires in COVID-19. Sequencing used immunoSEQ multiplex PCR; TCRdb keeps in-frame clones, though not all of them. The sample includes under 250,000 clones, 82% of them seen just once. V gave up 2 bases and J gave up 1 base; unmatched junction bases: 10. This CDR3 is 17 amino acids long. Germline loops: CDR1 LGHNA, CDR2 YSLEER. The chain recombines TRBV4-3 with TRBJ1-1; the match to TRBD1 covers 7 bases. Input material: peripheral blood. This receptor was obtained from an elderly woman with acute or convalescent COVID-19. CDR3 nucleotide sequence: TGCGCCAGCAGCCAATACGTCTCCGGGACAGCGAACACTGAAGCTTTCTTT. Translated, it gives CASSQYVSGTANTEAFF.